This T cell receptor beta chain was captured in a study of post-analysis software for immune sequencing data. Findings and limits, study-wide: Patients used about five TRBV segments, including TRBV5-6, TRBV5-1 and TRBV20-1, more often than controls.

This clonotype appeared a few times. What it binds is unknown. Trimming pared 6 bases from V and 3 bases from J, leaving 15 bases between. The length of the CDR3 is 15 residues. Germline values: CDR1 MNHEY, CDR2 SMNVEV (reference sequence). Unique-molecular-identifier-tagged TCR beta cDNA libraries were used. TCRdb recomputed calls from the PCR reads with MiXCR, one row per CDR3 protein. The data hold about 200,000 distinct CDR3 sequences, with 29% observed a single time. This TCR came from a girl younger than 18 with multiple sclerosis. The V and J genes are TRBV27 and TRBJ1-5; the D gene is possibly TRBD1 (5 bases). Sequences were obtained from blood. CDR3 sequence reads: CASRIRAGNNQPQHF. In DNA, the CDR3 is TGTGCCAGCAGAATTAGGGCAGGGAACAATCAGCCCCAGCATTTT.